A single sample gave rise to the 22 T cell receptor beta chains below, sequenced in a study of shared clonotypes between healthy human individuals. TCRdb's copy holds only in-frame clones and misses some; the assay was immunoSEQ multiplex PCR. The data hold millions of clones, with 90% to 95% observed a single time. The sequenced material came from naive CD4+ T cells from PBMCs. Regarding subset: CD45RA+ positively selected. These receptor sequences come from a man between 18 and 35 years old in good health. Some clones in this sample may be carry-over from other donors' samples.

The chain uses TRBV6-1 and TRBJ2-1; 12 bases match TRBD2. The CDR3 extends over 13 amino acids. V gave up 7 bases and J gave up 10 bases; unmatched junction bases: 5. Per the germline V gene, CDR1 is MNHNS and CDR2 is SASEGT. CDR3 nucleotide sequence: TGTGCCAGCAAGTCTAGCGGGAGGGGGGAGCAGTTCTTC. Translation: CASKSSGRGEQFF.

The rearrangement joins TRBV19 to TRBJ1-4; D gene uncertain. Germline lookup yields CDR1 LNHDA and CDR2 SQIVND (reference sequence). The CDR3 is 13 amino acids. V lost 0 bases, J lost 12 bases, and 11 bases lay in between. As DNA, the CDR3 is TGTGCCAGTAGTATAGAACGTCTGCGACAACTGTTTTTT. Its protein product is CASSIERLRQLFF.

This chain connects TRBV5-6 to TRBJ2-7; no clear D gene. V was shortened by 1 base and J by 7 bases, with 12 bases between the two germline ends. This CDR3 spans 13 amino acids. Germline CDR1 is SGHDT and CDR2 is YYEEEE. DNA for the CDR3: TGTGCCAGCAGCTTGTCCCTCTACAAGGAGCAGTACTTC. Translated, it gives CASSLSLYKEQYF.

CDR3 region: CASSQASGSYDEQFF. Written as DNA, the CDR3 is TGCGCCAGCAGCCAAGCTAGCGGGAGTTACGATGAGCAGTTCTTC. The rearrangement uses TRBV4-1 and TRBJ2-1, with 10 bases that match TRBD2. The germline gives CDR1 MGHRA, CDR2 YSYEKL. The CDR3 covers 15 residues. The junction had 5 bases not matched to a gene; V was cut back by 1 base and J by 8 bases.

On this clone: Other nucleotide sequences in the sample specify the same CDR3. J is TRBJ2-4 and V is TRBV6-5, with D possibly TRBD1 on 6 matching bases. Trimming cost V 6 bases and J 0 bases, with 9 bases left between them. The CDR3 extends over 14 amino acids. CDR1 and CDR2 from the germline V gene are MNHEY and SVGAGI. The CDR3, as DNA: TGTGCCAGCAGAACAGGGCTAGCCAAAAACATTCAGTACTTC. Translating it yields CASRTGLAKNIQYF.

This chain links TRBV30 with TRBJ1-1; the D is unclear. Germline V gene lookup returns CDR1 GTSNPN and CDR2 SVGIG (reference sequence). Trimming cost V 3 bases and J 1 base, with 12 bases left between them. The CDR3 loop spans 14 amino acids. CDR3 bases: TGTGCCTGGAGCGGGCGGACGAGGAACACTGAAGCTTTCTTT. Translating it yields CAWSGRTRNTEAFF.

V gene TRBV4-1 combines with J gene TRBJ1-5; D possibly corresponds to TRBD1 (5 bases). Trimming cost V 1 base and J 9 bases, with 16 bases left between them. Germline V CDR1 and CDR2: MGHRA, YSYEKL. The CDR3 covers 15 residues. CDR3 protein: CASSQVRQPQPPQHF. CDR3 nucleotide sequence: TGCGCCAGCAGCCAAGTTCGACAGCCCCAGCCGCCCCAGCATTTT.

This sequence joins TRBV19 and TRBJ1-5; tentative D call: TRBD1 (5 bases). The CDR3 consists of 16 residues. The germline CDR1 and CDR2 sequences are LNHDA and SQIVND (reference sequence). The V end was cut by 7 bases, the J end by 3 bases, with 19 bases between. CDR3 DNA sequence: TGTGCCAGTACCACCTCCAAGAGGGGCTCCAATCAGCCCCAGCATTTT. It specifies CASTTSKRGSNQPQHF. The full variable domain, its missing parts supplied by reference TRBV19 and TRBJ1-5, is DGGITQSPKYLFRKEGQNVTLSCEQNLNHDAMYWYRQDPGQGLRLIYYSQIVNDFQKGDIAEGYSVSREKKESFPLTVTSAQKNPTAFYLCASTTSKRGSNQPQHFGDGTRLSIL.

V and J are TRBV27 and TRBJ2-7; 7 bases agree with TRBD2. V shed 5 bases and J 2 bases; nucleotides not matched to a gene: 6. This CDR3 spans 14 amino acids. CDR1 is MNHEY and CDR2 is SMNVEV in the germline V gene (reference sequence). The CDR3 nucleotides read TGTGCCAGCAGTCGCCCCGGGACTACCTACGAGCAGTACTTC. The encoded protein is CASSRPGTTYEQYF.

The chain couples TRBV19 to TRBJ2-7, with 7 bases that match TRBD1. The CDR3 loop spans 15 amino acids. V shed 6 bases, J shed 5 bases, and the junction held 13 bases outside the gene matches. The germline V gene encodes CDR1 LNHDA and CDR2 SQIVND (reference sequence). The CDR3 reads CASRITTGPIDEQYF. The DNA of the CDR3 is TGTGCCAGTAGGATTACGACAGGGCCGATCGACGAGCAGTACTTC.

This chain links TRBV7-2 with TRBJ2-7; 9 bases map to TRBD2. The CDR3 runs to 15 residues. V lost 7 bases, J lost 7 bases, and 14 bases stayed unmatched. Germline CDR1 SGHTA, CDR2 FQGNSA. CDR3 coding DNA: TGTGCCAGCACCCCGGATATAGCGGGAGCCAGGGAGCAGTACTTC. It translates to CASTPDIAGAREQYF.

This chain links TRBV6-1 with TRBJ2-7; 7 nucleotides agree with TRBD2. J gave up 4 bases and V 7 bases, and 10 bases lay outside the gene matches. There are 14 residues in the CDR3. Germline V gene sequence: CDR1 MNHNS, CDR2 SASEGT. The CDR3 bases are TGTGCCAGCATGTCCGGCAGGGAGGGTTACGAGCAGTACTTC. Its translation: CASMSGREGYEQYF.

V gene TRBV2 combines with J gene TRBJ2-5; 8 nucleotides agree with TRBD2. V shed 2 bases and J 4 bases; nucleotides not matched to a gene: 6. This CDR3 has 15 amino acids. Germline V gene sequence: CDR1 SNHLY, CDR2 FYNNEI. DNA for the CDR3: TGTGCCAGCAGTGAAAGCGGGGGCGGCCGAGAGACCCAGTACTTC. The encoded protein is CASSESGGGRETQYF. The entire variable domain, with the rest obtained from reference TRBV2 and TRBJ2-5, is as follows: EPEVTQTPSHQVTQMGQEVILRCVPISNHLYFYWYRQILGQKVEFLVSFYNNEISEKSEIFDDQFSVERPDGSNFTLKIRSTKLEDSAMYFCASSESGGGRETQYFGPGTRLLVL.

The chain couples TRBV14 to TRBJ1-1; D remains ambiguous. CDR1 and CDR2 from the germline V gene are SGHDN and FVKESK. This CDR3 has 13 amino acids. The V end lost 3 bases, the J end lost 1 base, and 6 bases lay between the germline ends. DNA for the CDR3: TGTGCCAGCAGCCAGTGGCAGAACACTGAAGCTTTCTTT. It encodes CASSQWQNTEAFF.

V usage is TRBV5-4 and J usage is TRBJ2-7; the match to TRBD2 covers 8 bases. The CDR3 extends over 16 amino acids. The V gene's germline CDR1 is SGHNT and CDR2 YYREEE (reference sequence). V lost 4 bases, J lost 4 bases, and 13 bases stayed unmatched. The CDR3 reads CASSQGRAGVGYEQYF. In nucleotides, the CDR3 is TGTGCCAGCAGCCAAGGGAGAGCGGGAGTGGGTTACGAGCAGTACTTC.

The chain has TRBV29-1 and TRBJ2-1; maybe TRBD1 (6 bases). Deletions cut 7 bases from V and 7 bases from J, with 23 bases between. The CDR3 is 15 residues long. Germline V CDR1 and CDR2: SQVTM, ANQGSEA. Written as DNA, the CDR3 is TGCAGCGCCGATTCCCCCAGGGGAAGAAGGAATGAGCAGTTCTTC. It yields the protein CSADSPRGRRNEQFF.

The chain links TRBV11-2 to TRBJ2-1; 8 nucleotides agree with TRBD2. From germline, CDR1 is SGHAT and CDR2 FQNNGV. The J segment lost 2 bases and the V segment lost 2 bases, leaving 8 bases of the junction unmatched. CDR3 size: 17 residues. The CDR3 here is CASSLIPSGFTYNEQFF. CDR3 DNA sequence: TGTGCCAGCAGCTTAATCCCTAGCGGGTTTACCTACAATGAGCAGTTCTTC.

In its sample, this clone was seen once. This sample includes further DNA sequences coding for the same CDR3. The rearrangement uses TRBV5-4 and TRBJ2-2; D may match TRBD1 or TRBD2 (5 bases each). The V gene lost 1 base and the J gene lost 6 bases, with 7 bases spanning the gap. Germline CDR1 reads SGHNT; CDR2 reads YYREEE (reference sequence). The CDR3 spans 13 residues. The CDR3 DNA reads TGTGCCAGCAGCTTGCGAGGGGCCGGGGAGCTGTTTTTT. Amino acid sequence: CASSLRGAGELFF.

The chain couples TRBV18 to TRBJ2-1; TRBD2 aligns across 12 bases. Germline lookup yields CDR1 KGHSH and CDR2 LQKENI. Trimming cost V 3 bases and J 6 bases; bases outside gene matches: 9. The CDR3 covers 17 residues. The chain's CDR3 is CASSPSTSGSVRNEQFF. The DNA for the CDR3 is TGTGCCAGCTCACCGTCGACTAGCGGGAGTGTCCGCAATGAGCAGTTCTTC.

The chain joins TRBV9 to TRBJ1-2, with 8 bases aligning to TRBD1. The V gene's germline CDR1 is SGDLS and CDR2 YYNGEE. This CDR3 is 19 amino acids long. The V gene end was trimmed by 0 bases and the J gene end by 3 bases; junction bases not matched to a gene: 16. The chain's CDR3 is CASSVVYQGRGRRDYGYTF. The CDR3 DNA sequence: TGTGCCAGCAGCGTAGTGTACCAAGGCAGGGGGCGGAGGGACTATGGCTACACCTTC.

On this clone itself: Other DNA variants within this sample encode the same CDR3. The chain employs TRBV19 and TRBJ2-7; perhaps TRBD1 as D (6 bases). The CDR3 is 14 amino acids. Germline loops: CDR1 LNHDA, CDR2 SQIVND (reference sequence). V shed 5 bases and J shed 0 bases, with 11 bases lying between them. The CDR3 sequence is CASSLQGSSYEQYF. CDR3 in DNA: TGTGCCAGTAGTCTACAGGGATCCTCCTACGAGCAGTACTTC.

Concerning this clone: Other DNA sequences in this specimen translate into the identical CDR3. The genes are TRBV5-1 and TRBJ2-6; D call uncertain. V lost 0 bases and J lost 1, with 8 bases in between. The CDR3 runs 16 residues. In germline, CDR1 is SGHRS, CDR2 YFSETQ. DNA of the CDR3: TGCGCCAGCAGCTTGGAAGGTCTGTCTGGGGCCAACGTCCTGACTTTC. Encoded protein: CASSLEGLSGANVLTF.